Presented here are 17 T cell receptor beta chains from one specimen sequenced in a study of long-term antiretroviral therapy in people with HIV. Sequencing relied on immunoSEQ assay v3.0, run at survey level. The repertoire was sequenced with immunoSEQ multiplex PCR; TCRdb's copy has only in-frame clones and lacks some. The data show some 22,000 clones, roughly four fifths seen once. The sample consisted of unsorted PBMCs, taken 0.4 years after starting antiretroviral therapy. The receptor set was obtained from a man aged 45 to 65 with HIV.

The chain couples TRBV11-2 to TRBJ1-1; the D is unclear. This CDR3 comprises 15 residues. With 5 bases removed from V and 8 bases from J, the gap between germline ends came to 21 bases. Germline V gene data show CDR1 as SGHAT and CDR2 as FQNNGV. As DNA, the CDR3 is TGTGCCAGCAGCCGTGAAAGTGAGGGAAAATCCGAAGCTTTCTTT. It specifies CASSRESEGKSEAFF.

V and J are TRBV2 and TRBJ2-3, with TRBD2 matching 11 bases. J gave up 6 bases and V 5 bases, and 10 bases lay outside the gene matches. This CDR3 region has 16 residues. Germline assignment: CDR1 SNHLY and CDR2 FYNNEI. For the CDR3, the DNA is TGTGCCAGCAGTCTCCTTAGCGGGGGGGCCGCTGATACGCAGTATTTT. Its protein is CASSLLSGGAADTQYF.

The genes are TRBV28 and TRBJ1-2; TRBD1 is a possible D gene (5 bases). V dropped 5 bases and J dropped 7 bases, with 11 bases sitting between them. Germline CDR1 and CDR2: MDHEN and SYDVKM. The CDR3 extends over 12 amino acids. The CDR3 protein is CASSLQEGGYTF. The CDR3 DNA reads as TGTGCCAGCAGTCTACAGGAGGGTGGCTACACCTTC.

The V gene is TRBV28, the J gene TRBJ1-1; D gene uncertain. The CDR3 extends over 13 amino acids. Looked up from germline, CDR1 is MDHEN and CDR2 is SYDVKM. The V end was cut by 6 bases, the J end by 0 bases, with 8 bases between. CDR3 residues: CASRPELNTEAFF. Written as DNA, the CDR3 is TGTGCCAGCAGGCCTGAGTTGAACACTGAAGCTTTCTTT.

The chain carries TRBV5-1 and TRBJ2-2, with TRBD1 as a possible D gene (6 bases). Germline assignment: CDR1 SGHRS and CDR2 YFSETQ. The CDR3 totals 15 residues. V dropped 4 bases and J dropped 1 base, with 11 bases sitting between them. CDR3 sequence reads: CASSATGMNTGELFF. CDR3 sequence (DNA): TGCGCCAGCAGCGCGACAGGAATGAACACCGGGGAGCTGTTTTTT.

V gene TRBV4-3 combines with J gene TRBJ2-7; D possibly uses TRBD1 or TRBD2 (5 bases each). The CDR3 sequence is 15 residues long. V lost 3 bases and J 3 bases, leaving 15 bases between the germline ends. CDR1 and CDR2 (germline): LGHNA, YSLEER. The CDR3 region has the DNA TGCGCCAGCAGCCAGGGTCAGGGCGGAGGCTACGAGCAGTACTTC. Translated, it gives CASSQGQGGGYEQYF.

The genes are TRBV6-1 and TRBJ2-7; the D gene is possibly TRBD1 (5 bases). From germline, CDR1 is MNHNS and CDR2 SASEGT. V was trimmed by 0 bases and J by 4 bases, leaving 10 bases between them. The CDR3 totals 14 residues. CDR3 protein: CASSEAMAGYEQYF. The CDR3 nucleotides read TGTGCCAGCAGTGAAGCTATGGCAGGGTACGAGCAGTACTTC.

The chain joins TRBV11-2 to TRBJ1-2; TRBD1 aligns across 10 bases. Unmatched junction bases numbered 1, after V lost 1 base and J lost 5 bases. CDR1 and CDR2 (germline): SGHAT, FQNNGV. This CDR3 is 14 amino acids long. The CDR3 spells CASSLGQGAYGYTF. As DNA, the CDR3 is TGTGCCAGCAGCTTAGGACAGGGGGCATATGGCTACACCTTC.

This clone was observed once. The V gene is TRBV20-1, the J gene TRBJ2-5; D is uncertain. Per germline, CDR1 DFQATT and CDR2 SNEGSKA (reference sequence). This CDR3 region has 11 residues. The V and J ends lost 6 bases and 4 bases respectively, with 9 bases between them. This CDR3 reads CSAKTGETQYF. The CDR3 region has the DNA TGCAGTGCCAAGACCGGAGAGACCCAGTACTTC.

This clone was detected a few times. The V gene is TRBV27, the J gene TRBJ2-7, with a possible D match to TRBD1 (6 bases). This CDR3 region has 13 residues. From germline, CDR1 is MNHEY and CDR2 SMNVEV (reference sequence). V was trimmed by 3 bases and J by 6 bases, leaving 12 bases between them. The CDR3 reads CASSFGQQSEQYF. The CDR3 nucleotides read TGTGCCAGCAGTTTTGGACAGCAAAGCGAGCAGTACTTC.

This clone was observed a single time. V gene TRBV7-2 combines with J gene TRBJ2-1; D gene ambiguous. In germline, CDR1 is SGHTA, CDR2 FQGNSA. This CDR3 is built from 15 residues. The ends were cut back, 2 bases at V and 12 bases at J, with 20 bases in the middle. The CDR3 spells CASSLHTLPRQWQFF. The DNA for the CDR3 is TGTGCCAGCAGCTTACACACACTCCCCCGACAATGGCAGTTCTTC.

V gene TRBV5-1 combines with J gene TRBJ1-2, with 7 bases that match TRBD1. From germline, CDR1 is SGHRS and CDR2 YFSETQ. The V segment lost 2 bases and the J segment 3 bases; nucleotides outside the gene matches: 7. The CDR3 runs 15 residues. CDR3 residues: CASSFSTGRDYGYTF. Written as DNA, the CDR3 is TGCGCCAGCAGCTTTTCGACAGGGCGGGACTATGGCTACACCTTC.

The chain has TRBV7-3 and TRBJ2-1; 7 nucleotides agree with TRBD1. CDR1 and CDR2 (germline): SGHTA, FQGTGA. The CDR3 loop spans 13 amino acids. V shed 4 bases, J shed 4 bases, and the junction held 1 base outside the gene matches. The CDR3 protein is CASSWGQYNEQFF. The CDR3 bases are TGTGCCAGCAGCTGGGGACAGTACAATGAGCAGTTCTTC.

This clone was observed a single time. J is TRBJ1-1 and V is TRBV30, with TRBD1 identical over 7 bases. The V gene end was trimmed by 3 bases and the J gene end by 3 bases; junction bases not matched to a gene: 7. The germline V gene encodes CDR1 GTSNPN and CDR2 SVGIG (reference sequence). This CDR3 is built from 14 residues. The CDR3 is CAWRGTARYTEAFF. For the CDR3, the DNA is TGTGCCTGGAGAGGGACAGCAAGATACACTGAAGCTTTCTTT.

The V call is TRBV7-2, the J call TRBJ1-1, with unresolved D. The germline V gene encodes CDR1 SGHTA and CDR2 FQGNSA. The CDR3 is 12 residues long. With 1 base removed from V and 4 bases from J, the gap between germline ends came to 4 bases. Written as DNA, the CDR3 is TGTGCCAGCAGCTTAGAGTTCACTGAAGCTTTCTTT. The encoded protein is CASSLEFTEAFF.

J is TRBJ2-5 and V is TRBV11-2; a possible D gene is TRBD2 (6 bases). TRBJ2-7 matches the DNA end more closely, so the J call is doubtful. The CDR3 has 15 residues. The germline V gene has CDR1 SGHAT and CDR2 FQNNGV. The CDR3 loop reads CASSLISGGNYEQYF. In DNA form, the CDR3 reads TGTGCCAGCAGCCTTATTAGTGGGGGGAATTACGAGCAGTACTTC.

This clone has a single count. The chain employs TRBV11-3 and TRBJ2-1; 7 bases are a match to TRBD1. The CDR3 length is 15 residues. V lost 4 bases to trimming and J lost 7 bases; unmatched junction nucleotides: 10. Germline values: CDR1 SGHNT, CDR2 YENEEA. The DNA of the CDR3 is TGTGCCAGCAGCTCTACAATGGGGACAGAAAATGAGCAGTTCTTC. Residues: CASSSTMGTENEQFF.